What follows are 27 T cell receptor beta chains derived from one specimen sequenced in a study of PD-L1 blockade in urothelial cancer. Described time point: pretreatment peripheral blood. TCRdb keeps only in-frame clones here, not all; method: immunoSEQ multiplex PCR. This table has 70,000 to 90,000 clones, 85% to 90% appearing once. Sequenced here: PBMCs, sampled around atezolizumab (anti-PD-L1) treatment. The receptors originated from a man between 60 and 70 years old with urothelial cancer.

This chain links TRBV11-2 with TRBJ2-7; 9 nucleotides match TRBD1. CDR1 is SGHAT, CDR2 FQNNGV, per germline. The V gene end was trimmed by 1 base and the J gene end by 4 bases; junction bases not matched to a gene: 8. The CDR3 extends over 16 amino acids. In DNA, the CDR3 is TGTGCCAGCAGCTTAGCTCCGGGACAGGGTGAATACGAGCAGTACTTC. It yields the protein CASSLAPGQGEYEQYF.

V is TRBV5-1 and J is TRBJ2-7; TRBD2 might be the D (6 bases). The CDR3 runs 15 residues. V lost 0 bases and J lost 3, with 13 bases in between. Germline V gene lookup returns CDR1 SGHRS and CDR2 YFSETQ. DNA of the CDR3: TGCGCCAGCAGCTTGGGGCTCGGGAGTGGCTACGAGCAGTACTTC. Amino acid sequence: CASSLGLGSGYEQYF. The full variable domain, completed using reference TRBV5-1 and TRBJ2-7, is KAGVTQTPRYLIKTRGQQVTLSCSPISGHRSVSWYQQTPGQGLQFLFEYFSETQRNKGNFPGRFSGRQFSNSRSEMNVSTLELGDSALYLCASSLGLGSGYEQYFGPGTRLTVT.

The chain is built from TRBV2 and TRBJ2-5, with 13 bases identical to TRBD2. Germline CDR1 SNHLY, CDR2 FYNNEI. This CDR3 is 15 amino acids long. The V gene end was trimmed by 5 bases and the J gene end by 1 base; junction bases not matched to a gene: 1. DNA of the CDR3: TGTGCCAGCAGTAGACTAGCGGGGGGCCAAGAGACCCAGTACTTC. Protein: CASSRLAGGQETQYF.

The chain employs TRBV6-6 and TRBJ1-4; no reliable D call. From germline, CDR1 is MNHNY and CDR2 SVGAGI (reference sequence). The ends were cut back, 1 base at V and 3 bases at J, with 6 bases in the middle. This CDR3 region has 14 residues. The CDR3 coding sequence is TGTGCCAGCAGTTACTTTGAGGCTAATGAAAAACTGTTTTTT. This sequence encodes CASSYFEANEKLFF.

The J gene is TRBJ2-3, the V gene TRBV10-3; D is possibly TRBD2 (7 bases). Trimming took off 6 bases at V and 3 bases at J, with 13 bases between the two ends. Germline values: CDR1 ENHRY, CDR2 SYGVKD. The CDR3 runs 14 residues. The DNA for the CDR3 is TGTGCCATCAGAGGGGGGGTGGCGACAGATACGCAGTATTTT. Its translation: CAIRGGVATDTQYF.

The chain links TRBV7-3 to TRBJ2-2, with 12 bases matching TRBD2. Germline V gene sequence: CDR1 SGHTA, CDR2 FQGTGA. V shed 5 bases and J 8 bases; nucleotides not matched to a gene: 21. The CDR3 has 20 residues. The CDR3 sequence is CASSPRLAGDIVFRAGELFF. In DNA form, the CDR3 reads TGTGCCAGCAGCCCACGACTAGCGGGAGATATTGTCTTCCGGGCGGGGGAGCTGTTTTTT.

J is TRBJ1-1 and V is TRBV5-6; maybe TRBD1 (5 bases). Trimming took off 0 bases at V and 0 bases at J, with 9 bases between the two ends. This CDR3 comprises 15 residues. Per the germline V gene, CDR1 is SGHDT and CDR2 is YYEEEE. CDR3: CASSLGAGVNTEAFF. CDR3 nucleotides: TGTGCCAGCAGCTTGGGCGCGGGGGTGAACACTGAAGCTTTCTTT.

CDR3 residues: CASSGLRTNEKLFF. The CDR3 bases are TGTGCCAGCAGTGGCCTCCGGACTAATGAAAAACTGTTTTTT. The V call is TRBV2, the J call TRBJ1-4, with unresolved D. Trimming shortened V by 4 bases and J by 2 bases, and 8 bases separated the two germline ends. Germline loops: CDR1 SNHLY, CDR2 FYNNEI. The CDR3 is made up of 14 amino acids.

The chain links TRBV30 to TRBJ1-3; 8 bases map to TRBD1. Germline lookup yields CDR1 GTSNPN and CDR2 SVGIG (reference sequence). This CDR3 has 14 residues. Trimming cost V 0 bases and J 3 bases; bases outside gene matches: 1. CDR3 residues: CAWSVRGHGNTIYF. DNA for the CDR3: TGTGCCTGGAGTGTCAGGGGGCATGGAAACACCATATATTTT. Complete variable domain (other parts from reference TRBV30 and TRBJ1-3): SQTIHQWPATLVQPVGSPLSLECTVEGTSNPNLYWYRQAAGRGLQLLFYSVGIGQISSEVPQNLSASRPQDRQFILSSKKLLLSDSGFYLCAWSVRGHGNTIYFGEGSWLTVV.

J is TRBJ1-1 and V is TRBV7-2; maybe TRBD1 (6 bases). The CDR3 has 15 amino acids. Trimming removed 8 bases from V and 2 bases from J, with 18 bases in between. CDR1 is SGHTA, CDR2 FQGNSA, per germline. The DNA of the CDR3 is TGTGCCAGCCGGTTAGACTTCGGGACAAACACTGAAGCTTTCTTT. Translating it yields CASRLDFGTNTEAFF.

The rearrangement joins TRBV2 to TRBJ1-3; D might be TRBD1 (5 bases). The CDR3 runs to 14 residues. V was clipped by 5 bases and J by 3 bases, with 11 bases between them. Per germline, CDR1 SNHLY and CDR2 FYNNEI. CDR3 amino acids: CASSPGIFGNTIYF. CDR3 coding DNA: TGTGCCAGCAGTCCAGGGATTTTTGGAAACACCATATATTTT.

V is TRBV11-2 and J is TRBJ1-1; TRBD1 is a possible D gene (5 bases). The CDR3 loop spans 13 amino acids. V lost 1 base to trimming and J lost 4 bases, with 7 bases between them. CDR1 is SGHAT, CDR2 FQNNGV, per germline. The CDR3: CASSLGGVTEAFF. The CDR3 DNA follows: TGTGCCAGCAGCTTAGGGGGCGTCACTGAAGCTTTCTTT.

The rearrangement joins TRBV18 to TRBJ1-1, with TRBD1 matching over 8 bases. V was clipped by 2 bases and J by 1 base; unmatched bases: 3. Per the germline V gene, CDR1 is KGHSH and CDR2 is LQKENI. The CDR3 runs to 15 residues. DNA of the CDR3: TGTGCCAGCTCACCAAGGACAGGGAGGAACACTGAAGCTTTCTTT. Amino acid sequence: CASSPRTGRNTEAFF.

V usage is TRBV5-5 and J usage is TRBJ1-5; the D is unclear. With 1 base removed from V and 5 bases from J, the gap between germline ends came to 7 bases. Germline values: CDR1 SGHKS, CDR2 YYEKEE (reference sequence). This CDR3 has 13 amino acids. CDR3 in amino acids: CASSLYGDQPQHF. In nucleotides, the CDR3 is TGTGCCAGCAGCTTGTACGGGGATCAGCCCCAGCATTTT. The variable domain in full, completed from reference TRBV5-5 and TRBJ1-5, reads DAGVTQSPTHLIKTRGQQVTLRCSPISGHKSVSWYQQVLGQGPQFIFQYYEKEERGRGNFPDRFSARQFPNYSSELNVNALLLGDSALYLCASSLYGDQPQHFGDGTRLSIL.

The rearrangement joins TRBV28 to TRBJ1-5, with 9 positions matching TRBD1. CDR3 length equals 18 residues. The V and J ends lost 1 base and 6 bases, in that order; junction bases with no gene match: 13. In germline, CDR1 is MDHEN, CDR2 SYDVKM. The CDR3 spells CASSLSRPGQGHAQPQHF. CDR3 DNA: TGTGCCAGCAGTTTATCTCGGCCGGGACAGGGACATGCTCAGCCCCAGCATTTT. Complete variable domain (other parts from reference TRBV28 and TRBJ1-5): DVKVTQSSRYLVKRTGEKVFLECVQDMDHENMFWYRQDPGLGLRLIYFSYDVKMKEKGDIPEGYSVSREKKERFSLILESASTNQTSMYLCASSLSRPGQGHAQPQHFGDGTRLSIL.

The V and J genes are TRBV7-2 and TRBJ1-1, with D maybe TRBD1 (5 bases). The CDR3 length is 14 residues. The V end lost 5 bases, the J end lost 2 bases, and 12 bases lay between the germline ends. The V gene's germline CDR1 is SGHTA and CDR2 FQGNSA. The CDR3 here is CASSPRQSNTEAFF. In nucleotides, the CDR3 is TGTGCCAGCAGCCCTAGACAGAGTAACACTGAAGCTTTCTTT.

This clone was seen a single time. This chain uses TRBV9 with TRBJ1-2; the D is unclear. CDR3 length: 13 amino acids. V gave up 0 bases and J gave up 2 bases, with 5 bases separating them. Per germline, CDR1 SGDLS and CDR2 YYNGEE. This CDR3 reads CASSVEENYGYTF. The DNA of the CDR3 is TGTGCCAGCAGCGTAGAAGAGAACTATGGCTACACCTTC.

The V gene is TRBV5-3, the J gene TRBJ2-1; 11 bases are shared with TRBD2. TRBV5-3 is identified as an open reading frame with a role that is uncertain. J was trimmed by 9 bases and V by 4 bases; bases with no gene match: 15. The CDR3 is 17 amino acids. This CDR3 reads CARSRTSGRLVVGEQFF. The CDR3 nucleotides are TGTGCCAGAAGCAGAACTAGCGGGAGACTTGTTGTTGGTGAGCAGTTCTTC.

The genes are TRBV6-6 and TRBJ2-7, with 8 bases aligning to TRBD1. Germline loops: CDR1 MNHNY, CDR2 SVGAGI (reference sequence). The CDR3 consists of 14 residues. Unmatched junction bases numbered 4, after V lost 4 bases and J lost 2 bases. The CDR3 is CASSFGQGPYEQYF. The CDR3 DNA reads TGTGCCAGCAGTTTCGGACAGGGTCCCTACGAGCAGTACTTC.

The chain uses TRBV2 and TRBJ2-2, with a weak D call TRBD2 (7 bases). Germline CDR1 is SNHLY and CDR2 is FYNNEI. The CDR3 extends over 15 amino acids. V was clipped by 5 bases and J by 4 bases, with 14 bases between them. CDR3 region: CASSFEGEGTGELFF. In DNA form, the CDR3 reads TGTGCCAGCAGTTTCGAGGGGGAGGGCACCGGGGAGCTGTTTTTT.

This clone was counted between two and nine times. The V gene is TRBV19, the J gene TRBJ2-7, with D maybe TRBD1 (6 bases). Germline CDR1 and CDR2: LNHDA and SQIVND (reference sequence). Trimming cost V 4 bases and J 3 bases, with 10 bases left between them. The CDR3 extends over 13 amino acids. CDR3 DNA: TGTGCCAGTAGTAGGCAGGGGAACTACGAGCAGTACTTC. Its protein is CASSRQGNYEQYF.

In nucleotides, the CDR3 is TGTGCCAGCTCACCTCCTAGCGGGAACCTCAATGAGCAGTTCTTC. Its protein product is CASSPPSGNLNEQFF. V is TRBV18 and J is TRBJ2-1, with 9 bases that match TRBD2. The CDR3 extends over 15 amino acids. The V segment lost 3 bases and the J segment 6 bases; nucleotides outside the gene matches: 6. Looked up from germline, CDR1 is KGHSH and CDR2 is LQKENI.

The gene calls are TRBV28 and TRBJ2-3; a possible D gene is TRBD1 (7 bases). The germline V gene has CDR1 MDHEN and CDR2 SYDVKM. The CDR3 spans 15 residues. Trimming left V 6 bases short and J 1 base short, with 14 bases between. The CDR3 nucleotides read TGTGCCAGCAGCCGCAGGGGGGCGGGCACAGATACGCAGTATTTT. It encodes CASSRRGAGTDTQYF.

J is TRBJ2-5 and V is TRBV6-1, with 8 positions matching TRBD2. The V and J ends lost 2 bases and 1 base, in that order; junction bases with no gene match: 3. There are 15 residues in the CDR3. The germline V gene has CDR1 MNHNS and CDR2 SASEGT. CDR3 DNA: TGTGCCAGCAGTGAACGCGGGGGGTTCCAAGAGACCCAGTACTTC. It is translated as CASSERGGFQETQYF.

Only one count was recorded for this clone. This chain connects TRBV9 to TRBJ1-3; weak D call: TRBD1 (5 bases). The CDR3 has 16 residues. Germline CDR1 and CDR2: SGDLS and YYNGEE. V shed 1 base and J shed 0 bases, with 11 bases lying between them. DNA of the CDR3: TGTGCCAGCAGCGTAAGCGCCAGGGACTCTGGAAACACCATATATTTT. The encoded protein is CASSVSARDSGNTIYF.

This chain uses TRBV1 with TRBJ1-2. TRBV1 is recorded as a pseudogene. The CDR3 totals 13 residues. CDR3 bases: TGCACCAGCCGGGAACTCAGGATGGTAGACTACACCTTC. This sequence encodes CTSRELRMVDYTF.

V is TRBV19 and J is TRBJ1-5, with D possibly matching TRBD1 (6 bases). The CDR3 sequence is 15 residues long. Germline V CDR1 and CDR2: LNHDA, SQIVND (reference sequence). V lost 6 bases, J lost 4 bases, and 16 bases lay in between. The CDR3 is CASSLYGDKNQPQHF. CDR3 DNA: TGTGCCAGTAGCTTATACGGGGACAAGAATCAGCCCCAGCATTTT.